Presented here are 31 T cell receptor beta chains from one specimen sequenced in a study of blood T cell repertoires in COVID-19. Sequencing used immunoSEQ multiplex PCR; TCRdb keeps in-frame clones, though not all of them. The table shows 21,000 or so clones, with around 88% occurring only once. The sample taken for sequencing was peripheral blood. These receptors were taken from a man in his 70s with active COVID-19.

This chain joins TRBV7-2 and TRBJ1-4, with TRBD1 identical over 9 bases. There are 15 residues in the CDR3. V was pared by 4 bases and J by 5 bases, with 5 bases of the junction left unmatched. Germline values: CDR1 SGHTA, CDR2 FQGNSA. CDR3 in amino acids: CASSYSGTGNEKLFF. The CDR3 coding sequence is TGTGCCAGCAGCTACTCCGGGACAGGGAATGAAAAACTGTTTTTT.

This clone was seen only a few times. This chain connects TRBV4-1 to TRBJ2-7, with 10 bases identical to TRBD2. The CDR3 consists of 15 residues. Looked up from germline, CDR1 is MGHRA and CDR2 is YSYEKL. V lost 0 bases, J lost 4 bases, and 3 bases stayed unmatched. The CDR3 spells CASSQEPSGGYEQYF. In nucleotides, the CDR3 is TGCGCCAGCAGCCAAGAGCCTAGCGGGGGTTACGAGCAGTACTTC.

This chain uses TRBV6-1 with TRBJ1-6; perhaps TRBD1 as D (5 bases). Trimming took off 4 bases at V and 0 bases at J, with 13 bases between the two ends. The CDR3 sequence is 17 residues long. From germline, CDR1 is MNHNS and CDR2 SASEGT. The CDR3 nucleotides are TGTGCCAGCAGTGTCGGACATTCTAGCTCCTATAATTCACCCCTCCACTTT. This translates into CASSVGHSSSYNSPLHF.

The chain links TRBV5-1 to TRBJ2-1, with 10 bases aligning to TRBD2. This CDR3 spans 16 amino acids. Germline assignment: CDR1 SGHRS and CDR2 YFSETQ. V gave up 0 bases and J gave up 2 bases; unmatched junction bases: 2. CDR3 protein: CASSLGLAGAYNEQFF. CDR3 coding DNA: TGCGCCAGCAGCTTGGGTCTAGCGGGGGCCTACAATGAGCAGTTCTTC.

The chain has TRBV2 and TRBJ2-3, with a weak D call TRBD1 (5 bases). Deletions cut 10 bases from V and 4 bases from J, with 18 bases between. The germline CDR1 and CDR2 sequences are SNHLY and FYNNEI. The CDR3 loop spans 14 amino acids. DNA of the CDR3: TGTGCCATCCGACAGTTCTTAGAGGCAGATACGCAGTATTTT. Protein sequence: CAIRQFLEADTQYF.

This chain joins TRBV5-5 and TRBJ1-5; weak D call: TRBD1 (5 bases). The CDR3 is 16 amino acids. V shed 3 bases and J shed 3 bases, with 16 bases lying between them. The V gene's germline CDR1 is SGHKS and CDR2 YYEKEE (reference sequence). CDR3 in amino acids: CASSSGPPLNNQPQHF. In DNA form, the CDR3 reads TGTGCCAGCAGCTCAGGGCCCCCTTTGAACAATCAGCCCCAGCATTTT.

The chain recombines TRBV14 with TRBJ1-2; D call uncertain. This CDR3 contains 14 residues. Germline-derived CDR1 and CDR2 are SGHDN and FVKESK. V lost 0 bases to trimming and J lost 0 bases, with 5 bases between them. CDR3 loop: CASSQEQANYGYTF. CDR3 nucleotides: TGTGCCAGCAGCCAAGAACAAGCTAACTATGGCTACACCTTC.

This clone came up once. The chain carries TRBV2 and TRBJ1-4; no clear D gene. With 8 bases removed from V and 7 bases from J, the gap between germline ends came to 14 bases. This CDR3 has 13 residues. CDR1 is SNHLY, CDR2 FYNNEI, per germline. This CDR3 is CASERASGEKLFF. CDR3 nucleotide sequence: TGTGCCAGCGAGAGGGCTTCAGGTGAAAAACTGTTTTTT.

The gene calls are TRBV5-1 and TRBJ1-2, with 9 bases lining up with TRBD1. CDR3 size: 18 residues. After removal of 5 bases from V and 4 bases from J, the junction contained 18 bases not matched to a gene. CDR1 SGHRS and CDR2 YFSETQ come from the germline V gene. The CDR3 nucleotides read TGCGCCAGCAGAACCCGTCCCGGGACAGGGACCACTCTCTATGGCTACACCTTC. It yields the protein CASRTRPGTGTTLYGYTF.

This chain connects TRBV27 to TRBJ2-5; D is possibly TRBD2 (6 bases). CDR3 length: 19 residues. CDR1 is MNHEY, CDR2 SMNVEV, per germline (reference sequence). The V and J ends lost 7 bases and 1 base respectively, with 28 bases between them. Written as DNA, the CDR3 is TGTGCCAGCACTACCCATGGGGGGTGGGACCCATGCTCCCAAGAGACCCAGTACTTC. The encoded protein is CASTTHGGWDPCSQETQYF.

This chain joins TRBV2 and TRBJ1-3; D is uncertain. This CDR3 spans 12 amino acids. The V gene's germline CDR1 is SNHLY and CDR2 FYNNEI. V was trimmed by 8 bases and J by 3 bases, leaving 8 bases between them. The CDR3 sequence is CASEGNGNTIYF. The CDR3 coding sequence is TGTGCCAGCGAGGGTAATGGAAACACCATATATTTT. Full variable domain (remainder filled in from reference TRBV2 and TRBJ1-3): EPEVTQTPSHQVTQMGQEVILRCVPISNHLYFYWYRQILGQKVEFLVSFYNNEISEKSEIFDDQFSVERPDGSNFTLKIRSTKLEDSAMYFCASEGNGNTIYFGEGSWLTVV.

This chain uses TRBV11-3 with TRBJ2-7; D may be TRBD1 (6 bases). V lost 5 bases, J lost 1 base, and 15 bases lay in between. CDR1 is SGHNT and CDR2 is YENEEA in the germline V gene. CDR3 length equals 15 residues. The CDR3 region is CASSPNRVKSYEQYF. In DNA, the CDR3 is TGTGCCAGCAGCCCGAACAGGGTGAAGTCCTACGAGCAGTACTTC.

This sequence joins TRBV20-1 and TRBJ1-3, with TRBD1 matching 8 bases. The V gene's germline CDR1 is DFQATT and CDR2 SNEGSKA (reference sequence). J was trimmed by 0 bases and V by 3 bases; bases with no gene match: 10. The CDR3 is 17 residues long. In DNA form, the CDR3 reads TGCAGTGCTAGTCCTCCTCAGGGGGCGACCTCTGGAAACACCATATATTTT. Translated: CSASPPQGATSGNTIYF.

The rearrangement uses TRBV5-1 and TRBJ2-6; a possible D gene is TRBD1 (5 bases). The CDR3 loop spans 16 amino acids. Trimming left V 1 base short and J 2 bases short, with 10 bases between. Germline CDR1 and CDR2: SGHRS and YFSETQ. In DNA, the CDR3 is TGCGCCAGCAGCTTGACCCCAGGGCCTGGGGCCAACGTCCTGACTTTC. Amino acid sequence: CASSLTPGPGANVLTF.

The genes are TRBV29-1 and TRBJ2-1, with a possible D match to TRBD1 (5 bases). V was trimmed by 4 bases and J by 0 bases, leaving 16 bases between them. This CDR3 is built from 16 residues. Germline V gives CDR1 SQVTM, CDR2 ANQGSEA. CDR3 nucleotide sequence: TGCAGCGTTGCCAAGGGGTGGGCCGGCTCCTACAATGAGCAGTTCTTC. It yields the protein CSVAKGWAGSYNEQFF.

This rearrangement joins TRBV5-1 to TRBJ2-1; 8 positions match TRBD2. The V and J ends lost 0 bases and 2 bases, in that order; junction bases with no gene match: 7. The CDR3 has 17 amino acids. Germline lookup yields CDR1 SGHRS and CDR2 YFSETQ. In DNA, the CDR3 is TGCGCCAGCAGCTTGGCGGGAGGGCCGGGTCCCTACAATGAGCAGTTCTTC. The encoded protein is CASSLAGGPGPYNEQFF.

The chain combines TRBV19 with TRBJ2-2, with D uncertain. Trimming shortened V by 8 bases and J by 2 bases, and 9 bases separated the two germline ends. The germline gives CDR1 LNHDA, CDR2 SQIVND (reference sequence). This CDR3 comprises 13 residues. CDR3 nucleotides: TGTGCCAGTCGAATCGGTAACACCGGGGAGCTGTTTTTT. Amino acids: CASRIGNTGELFF.

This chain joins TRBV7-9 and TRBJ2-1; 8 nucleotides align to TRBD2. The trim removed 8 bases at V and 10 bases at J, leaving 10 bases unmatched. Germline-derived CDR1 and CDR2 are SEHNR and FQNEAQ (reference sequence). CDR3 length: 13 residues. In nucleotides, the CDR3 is TGTGCCAGCTGCGGGGGGTTTGCTCGGGAGCAGTTCTTC. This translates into CASCGGFAREQFF.

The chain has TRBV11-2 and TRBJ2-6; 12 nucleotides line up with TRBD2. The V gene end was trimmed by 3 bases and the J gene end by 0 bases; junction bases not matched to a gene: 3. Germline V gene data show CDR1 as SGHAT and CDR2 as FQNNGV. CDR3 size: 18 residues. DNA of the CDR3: TGTGCCAGCAGCTTGAGGACTAGCGGGACCTCTGGGGCCAACGTCCTGACTTTC. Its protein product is CASSLRTSGTSGANVLTF.

The CDR3 nucleotides are TGCGCCAGCAGCTTGGCCGGGGTTTTGAACACTGAAGCTTTCTTT. Translation: CASSLAGVLNTEAFF. The V and J genes are TRBV5-1 and TRBJ1-1; D is uncertain. Germline-derived CDR1 and CDR2 are SGHRS and YFSETQ. This CDR3 is built from 15 residues. V gave up 0 bases and J gave up 0 bases, with 9 bases separating them.

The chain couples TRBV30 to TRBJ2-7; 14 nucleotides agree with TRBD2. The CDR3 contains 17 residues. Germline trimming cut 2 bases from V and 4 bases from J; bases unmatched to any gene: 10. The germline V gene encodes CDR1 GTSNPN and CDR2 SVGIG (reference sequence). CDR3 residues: CAWSNGLAGGVLYEQYF. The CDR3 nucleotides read TGTGCCTGGAGTAACGGACTAGCGGGGGGCGTTCTTTACGAGCAGTACTTC. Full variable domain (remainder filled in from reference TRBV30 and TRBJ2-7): SQTIHQWPATLVQPVGSPLSLECTVEGTSNPNLYWYRQAAGRGLQLLFYSVGIGQISSEVPQNLSASRPQDRQFILSSKKLLLSDSGFYLCAWSNGLAGGVLYEQYFGPGTRLTVT.

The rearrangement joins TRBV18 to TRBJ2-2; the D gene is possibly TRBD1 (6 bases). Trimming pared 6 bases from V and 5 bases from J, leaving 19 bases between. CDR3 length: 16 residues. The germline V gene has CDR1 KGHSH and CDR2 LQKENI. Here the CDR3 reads CASSQDQGIGTGELFF. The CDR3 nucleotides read TGTGCCAGCTCCCAGGATCAGGGGATCGGTACCGGGGAGCTGTTTTTT. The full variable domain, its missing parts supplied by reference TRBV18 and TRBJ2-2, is NAGVMQNPRHLVRRRGQEARLRCSPMKGHSHVYWYRQLPEEGLKFMVYLQKENIIDESGMPKERFSAEFPKEGPSILRIQQVVRGDSAAYFCASSQDQGIGTGELFFGEGSRLTVL.

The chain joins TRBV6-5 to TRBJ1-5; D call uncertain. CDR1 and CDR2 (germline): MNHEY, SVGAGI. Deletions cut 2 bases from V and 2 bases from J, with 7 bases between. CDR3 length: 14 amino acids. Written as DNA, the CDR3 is TGTGCCAGCAGTTACAGGACTGGCAATCAGCCCCAGCATTTT. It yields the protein CASSYRTGNQPQHF.

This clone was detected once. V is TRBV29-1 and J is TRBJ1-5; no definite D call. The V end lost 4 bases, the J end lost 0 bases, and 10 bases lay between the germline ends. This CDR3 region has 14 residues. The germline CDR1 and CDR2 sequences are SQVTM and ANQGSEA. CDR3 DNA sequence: TGCAGCGTTGGACATGCAGGTAGCAATCAGCCCCAGCATTTT. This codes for CSVGHAGSNQPQHF.

The CDR3 nucleotides read TGTGCCTGGAGTGCGACGGGGCGCACAGGGAGTGAAAAACTGTTTTTT. This encodes CAWSATGRTGSEKLFF. The V gene is TRBV30, the J gene TRBJ1-4, with D possibly TRBD1 on 6 matching bases. V was clipped by 1 base and J by 7 bases, with 19 bases between them. The germline gives CDR1 GTSNPN, CDR2 SVGIG (reference sequence). This CDR3 contains 16 residues.

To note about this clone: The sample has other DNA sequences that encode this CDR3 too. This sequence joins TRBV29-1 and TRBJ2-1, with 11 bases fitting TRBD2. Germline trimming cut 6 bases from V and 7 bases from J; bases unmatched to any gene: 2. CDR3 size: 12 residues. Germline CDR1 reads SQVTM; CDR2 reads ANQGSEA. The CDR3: CSVRTSGNEQFF. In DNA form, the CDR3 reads TGCAGCGTCCGGACTAGCGGGAATGAGCAGTTCTTC.

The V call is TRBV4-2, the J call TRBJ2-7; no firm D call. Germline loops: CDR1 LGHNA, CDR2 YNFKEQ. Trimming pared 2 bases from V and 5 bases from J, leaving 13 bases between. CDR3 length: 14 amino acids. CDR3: CASSQWPDTNEQYF. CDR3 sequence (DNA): TGTGCCAGCAGCCAATGGCCAGATACCAACGAGCAGTACTTC.

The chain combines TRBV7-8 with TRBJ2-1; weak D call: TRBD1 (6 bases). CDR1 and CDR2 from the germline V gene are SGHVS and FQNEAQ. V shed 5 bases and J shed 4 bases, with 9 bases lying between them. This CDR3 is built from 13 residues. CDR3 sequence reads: CASSPGQYNEQFF. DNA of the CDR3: TGTGCCAGCAGCCCGGGACAATACAATGAGCAGTTCTTC.

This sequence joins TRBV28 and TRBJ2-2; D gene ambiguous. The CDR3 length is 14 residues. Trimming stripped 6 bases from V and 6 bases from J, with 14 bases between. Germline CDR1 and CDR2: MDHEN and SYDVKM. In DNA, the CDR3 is TGTGCCAGCAGCCCCAACCGGGTTCCCGGGGAGCTGTTTTTT. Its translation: CASSPNRVPGELFF. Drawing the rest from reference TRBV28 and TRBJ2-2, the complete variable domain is DVKVTQSSRYLVKRTGEKVFLECVQDMDHENMFWYRQDPGLGLRLIYFSYDVKMKEKGDIPEGYSVSREKKERFSLILESASTNQTSMYLCASSPNRVPGELFFGEGSRLTVL.

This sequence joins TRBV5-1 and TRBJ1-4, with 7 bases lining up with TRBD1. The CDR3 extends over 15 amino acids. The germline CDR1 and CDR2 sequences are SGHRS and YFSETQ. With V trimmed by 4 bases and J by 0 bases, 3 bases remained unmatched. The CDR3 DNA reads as TGCGCCAGCAGCATCCAGGGGGCAACTAATGAAAAACTGTTTTTT. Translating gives CASSIQGATNEKLFF.

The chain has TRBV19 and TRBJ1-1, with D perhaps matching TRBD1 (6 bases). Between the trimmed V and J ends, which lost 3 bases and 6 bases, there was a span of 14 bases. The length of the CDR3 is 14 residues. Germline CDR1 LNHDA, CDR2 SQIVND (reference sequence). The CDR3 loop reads CASSIRGGASEAFF. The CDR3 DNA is TGTGCCAGTAGTATTCGTGGGGGCGCTTCTGAAGCTTTCTTT.